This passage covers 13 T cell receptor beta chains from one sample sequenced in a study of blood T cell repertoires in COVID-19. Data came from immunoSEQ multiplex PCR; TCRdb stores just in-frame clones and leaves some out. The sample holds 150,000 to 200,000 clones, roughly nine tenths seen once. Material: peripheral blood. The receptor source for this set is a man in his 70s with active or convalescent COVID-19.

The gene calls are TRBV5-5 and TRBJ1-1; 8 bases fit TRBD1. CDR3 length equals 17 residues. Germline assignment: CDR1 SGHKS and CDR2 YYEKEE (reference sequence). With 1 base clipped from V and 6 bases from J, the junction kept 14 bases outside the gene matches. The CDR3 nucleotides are TGTGCCAGCAGCTTGAGTTGGCAGGGGGCTAAGGGATCTGAAGCTTTCTTT. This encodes CASSLSWQGAKGSEAFF.

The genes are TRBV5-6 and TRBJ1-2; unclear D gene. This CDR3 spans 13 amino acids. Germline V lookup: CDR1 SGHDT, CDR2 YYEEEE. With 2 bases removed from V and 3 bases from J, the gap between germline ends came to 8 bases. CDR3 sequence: CASSFGEDYGYTF. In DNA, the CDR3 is TGTGCCAGCAGCTTTGGGGAGGACTATGGCTACACCTTC.

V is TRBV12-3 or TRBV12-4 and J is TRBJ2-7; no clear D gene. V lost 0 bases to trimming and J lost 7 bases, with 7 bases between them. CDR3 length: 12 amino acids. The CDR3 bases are TGTGCCAGCAGTTTAGCCGTACAGGAGCAGTACTTC. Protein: CASSLAVQEQYF.

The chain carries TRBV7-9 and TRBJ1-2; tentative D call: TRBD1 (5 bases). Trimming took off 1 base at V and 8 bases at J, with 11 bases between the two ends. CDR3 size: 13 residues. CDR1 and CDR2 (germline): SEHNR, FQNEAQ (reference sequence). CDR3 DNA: TGTGCCAGCAGCTTAGTCAGGGAGGGCGGCTACACCTTC. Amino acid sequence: CASSLVREGGYTF.

The CDR3: CAHSNPGRLLVEQYF. CDR3 coding DNA: TGTGCCCACAGCAACCCAGGGCGGCTCCTTGTCGAGCAGTACTTC. The rearrangement uses TRBV6-6 and TRBJ2-7, with D possibly TRBD1 on 5 matching bases. CDR3 size: 15 residues. From germline, CDR1 is MNHNY and CDR2 SVGAGI (reference sequence). Trimming stripped 11 bases from V and 6 bases from J, with 26 bases between.

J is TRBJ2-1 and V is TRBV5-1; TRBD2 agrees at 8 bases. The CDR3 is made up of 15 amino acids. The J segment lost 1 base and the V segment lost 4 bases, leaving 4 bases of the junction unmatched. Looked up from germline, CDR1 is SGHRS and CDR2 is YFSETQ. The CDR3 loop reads CASSTTSVSYNEQFF. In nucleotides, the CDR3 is TGCGCCAGCAGCACGACTAGCGTTTCCTACAATGAGCAGTTCTTC.

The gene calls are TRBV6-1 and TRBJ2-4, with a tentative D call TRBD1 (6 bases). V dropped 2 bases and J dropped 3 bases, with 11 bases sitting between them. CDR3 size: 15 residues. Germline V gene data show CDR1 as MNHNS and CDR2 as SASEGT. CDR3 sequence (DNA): TGTGCCAGCAGTGAATCAGGGGCGGACAAAAACATTCAGTACTTC. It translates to CASSESGADKNIQYF.

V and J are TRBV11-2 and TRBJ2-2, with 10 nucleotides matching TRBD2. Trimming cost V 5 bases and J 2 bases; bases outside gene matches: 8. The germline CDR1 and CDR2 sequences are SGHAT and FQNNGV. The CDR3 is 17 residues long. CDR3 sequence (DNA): TGTGCCAGCAGCACCGGACTAGCGGTTCTCAACACCGGGGAGCTGTTTTTT. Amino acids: CASSTGLAVLNTGELFF.

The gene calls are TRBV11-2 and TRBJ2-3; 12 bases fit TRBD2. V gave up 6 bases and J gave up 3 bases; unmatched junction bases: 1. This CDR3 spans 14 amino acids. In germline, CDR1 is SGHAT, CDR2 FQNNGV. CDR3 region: CASRGLAGTDTQYF. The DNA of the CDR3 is TGTGCCAGCAGAGGACTAGCGGGGACAGATACGCAGTATTTT.

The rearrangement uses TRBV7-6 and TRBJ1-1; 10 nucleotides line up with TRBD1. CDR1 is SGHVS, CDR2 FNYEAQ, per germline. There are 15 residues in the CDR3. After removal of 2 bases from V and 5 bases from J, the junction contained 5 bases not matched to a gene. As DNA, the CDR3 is TGTGCCAGCAGCTTAACGGGACAGGGGTTGACTGAAGCTTTCTTT. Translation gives CASSLTGQGLTEAFF.

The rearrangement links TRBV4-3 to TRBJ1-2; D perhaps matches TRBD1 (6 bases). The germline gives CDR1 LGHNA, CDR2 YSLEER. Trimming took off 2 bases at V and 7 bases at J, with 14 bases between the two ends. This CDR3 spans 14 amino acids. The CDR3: CASSQQRGEGGYTF. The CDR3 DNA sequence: TGCGCCAGCAGCCAACAAAGGGGGGAGGGTGGCTACACCTTC.

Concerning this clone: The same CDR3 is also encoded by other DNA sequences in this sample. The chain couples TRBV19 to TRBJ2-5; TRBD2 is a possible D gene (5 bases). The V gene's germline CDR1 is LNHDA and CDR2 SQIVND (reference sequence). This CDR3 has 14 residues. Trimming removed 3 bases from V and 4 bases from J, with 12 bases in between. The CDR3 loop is CASSMGSAGETQYF. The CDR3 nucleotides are TGTGCCAGTAGTATGGGATCGGCGGGAGAGACCCAGTACTTC.

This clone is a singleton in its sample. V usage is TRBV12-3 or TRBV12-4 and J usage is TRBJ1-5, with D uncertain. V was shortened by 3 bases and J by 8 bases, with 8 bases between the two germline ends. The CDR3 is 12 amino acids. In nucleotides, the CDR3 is TGTGCCAGCAGTTTTCTTCCTGAGCCCCAGCATTTT. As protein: CASSFLPEPQHF.